The T cell receptor (beta chain) described here comes from a study of blood T cell repertoires in COVID-19. About the research overall: Samples representing acute and convalescent COVID-19 were sourced from the United States, Italy and Spain.

In germline, CDR1 is MNHEY, CDR2 SVGEGT. This CDR3 has 15 residues. V trimming: 3 bases; J trimming: 2 bases; junction bases outside the gene matches: 7. Here immunoSEQ multiplex PCR was the method, and the copy in TCRdb shows in-frame clones only, minus some. Among approximately 230,000 clones, about nine tenths were seen once, and the ten largest hold around 2%. The sample taken for sequencing was peripheral blood. The source of this sequence is a man aged 30 to 45 who had recovered from COVID-19. The chain links TRBV6-2 or TRBV6-3 to TRBJ2-7; TRBD2 matches 7 bases. In DNA, the CDR3 is TGTGCCAGCAGTTATTCCGGGACTAACCCCTACGAGCAGTACTTC. Translated, it gives CASSYSGTNPYEQYF.